This entry concerns a single TCR beta chain. Its specificity is unknown. This sample stems from a study of PD-1 blockade in classical Hodgkin lymphoma. Study observations and caveats: No one has yet defined what causes the repertoire differences, which may be disease activity or prior therapy.

This CDR3 contains 17 residues. Germline V lookup: CDR1 SGHDT, CDR2 YYEEEE. Losses at the gene ends were 1 base for V and 0 bases for J; bases not matched to a gene: 6. Clones were read by immunoSEQ multiplex PCR, and TCRdb kept only the in-frame ones, dropping some. The sample contains some 21,000 clones, around 81% of which appear only once. The time point was: newly diagnosed, previously untreated cHL patient sample. The CD4+ T cells used were purified from thawed PBMCs through magnetic negative selection. The chain joins TRBV5-6 to TRBJ1-5; TRBD1 matches at 8 bases. Sequencing used CD4+ T cells from blood. The receptor comes from a human donor with classical Hodgkin lymphoma. The CDR3 DNA sequence: TGTGCCAGCAGCTTGCGTACACAGGGGGGTAGCAATCAGCCCCAGCATTTT. Translating gives CASSLRTQGGSNQPQHF.